This is a list of T cell receptor beta chains from one sample in a study of blood T cell repertoires in COVID-19. Repertoires were generated with immunoSEQ multiplex PCR, while TCRdb's copy carries only in-frame clones and drops some. The table shows about 43,000 clones, with more than 80% occurring only once. Sequencing was carried out using peripheral blood. These receptors were obtained from a man aged 55 to 70 with active COVID-19. CDR3s include the opening cysteine and the closing phenylalanine or tryptophan. The D gene is left open where the match is weak. The size of a clone is reported for some rows only, either as once, few or many, or as a class for expanded clones.

cdr3_nt: TGTGCCAGCAGCGTCACTAGCGGCCCCTACGAGCAGTACTTC; cdr3_aa: CASSVTSGPYEQYF; d_call: TRBD2; v_call: TRBV2; clone_size: .; j_call: TRBJ2-7
cdr3_nt: TGTGCCAGCTCACCCTCGACAGTTTCCTACGAGCAGTACTTC; cdr3_aa: CASSPSTVSYEQYF; d_call: .; v_call: TRBV18; clone_size: .; j_call: TRBJ2-7
cdr3_nt: TGCGCCATCCCGGGACAGGGAGATCAGGAACGGGAGGTGGATACGCAGTATTTT; cdr3_aa: CAIPGQGDQEREVDTQYF; d_call: TRBD1; v_call: TRBV10-1; clone_size: once; j_call: TRBJ2-3
cdr3_nt: TGTGCCAGTTCGCAGGGGCCCCAAAACATTCAGTACTTC; cdr3_aa: CASSQGPQNIQYF; d_call: .; v_call: TRBV10-3; clone_size: .; j_call: TRBJ2-4
cdr3_nt: TGTGCCAGTAGTATCCTAGCGGGAGGCTACGATACGCAGTATTTT; cdr3_aa: CASSILAGGYDTQYF; d_call: TRBD2; v_call: TRBV19; clone_size: .; j_call: TRBJ2-3
cdr3_nt: TGTGCCAGCAGCCCCGTATCAGCGGGAGTGGGAAACATTCAGTACTTC; cdr3_aa: CASSPVSAGVGNIQYF; d_call: TRBD2; v_call: TRBV9; clone_size: once; j_call: TRBJ2-4
cdr3_nt: TGTGCCAGCAGTGGGGGGATGAGTTGGGAGCTGTTTTTT; cdr3_aa: CASSGGMSWELFF; d_call: .; v_call: TRBV12-3/TRBV12-4; clone_size: .; j_call: TRBJ2-2
cdr3_nt: TGTGCCAGCAGTCAACAGGTTATGATTGAAAAACTGTTTTTT; cdr3_aa: CASSQQVMIEKLFF; d_call: .; v_call: TRBV6-5; clone_size: .; j_call: TRBJ1-4
cdr3_nt: TGTGCCATCAGAGAGGACAGGGGGCATTCACCCCTCCACTTT; cdr3_aa: CAIREDRGHSPLHF; d_call: TRBD1; v_call: TRBV10-3; clone_size: once; j_call: TRBJ1-6
cdr3_nt: TGCGCCAGCAGCGTCCTACTGAACACTGAAGCTTTCTTT; cdr3_aa: CASSVLLNTEAFF; d_call: .; v_call: TRBV4-1; clone_size: .; j_call: TRBJ1-1
cdr3_nt: TGCGCCAGCAGTGAGTCAAGGCCTAGCGGGAGACACGAGCAGTACTTC; cdr3_aa: CASSESRPSGRHEQYF; d_call: TRBD2; v_call: TRBV10-1; clone_size: .; j_call: TRBJ2-7
cdr3_nt: TGTGCCAGCTCCCCGATTAGCGGGAGGGCCGCGGATACGCAGTATTTT; cdr3_aa: CASSPISGRAADTQYF; d_call: TRBD2; v_call: TRBV18; clone_size: .; j_call: TRBJ2-3
cdr3_nt: TGTGCCAGCAGTGAGGTTCTAGGAGCGTCGGAAGATACGCAGTATTTT; cdr3_aa: CASSEVLGASEDTQYF; d_call: .; v_call: TRBV6-1; clone_size: .; j_call: TRBJ2-3
cdr3_nt: TGCAGCGTTACAGGGGACCCCGGGGACGAGCAGTACTTC; cdr3_aa: CSVTGDPGDEQYF; d_call: TRBD1; v_call: TRBV29-1; clone_size: .; j_call: TRBJ2-7
cdr3_nt: TGTGCCAGCTCATCCAGACAGGGAGAGGGTCTCGACAGGGGCTACACCTTC; cdr3_aa: CASSSRQGEGLDRGYTF; d_call: TRBD1; v_call: TRBV18; clone_size: .; j_call: TRBJ1-2
cdr3_nt: TGTGCCAGCACCTCAAGGGAGGATACGCAGTATTTT; cdr3_aa: CASTSREDTQYF; d_call: .; v_call: TRBV7-9; clone_size: .; j_call: TRBJ2-3
cdr3_nt: TGTGCCAGCTCACCGGGAGTGAACACCGGGGAGCTGTTTTTT; cdr3_aa: CASSPGVNTGELFF; d_call: .; v_call: TRBV18; clone_size: .; j_call: TRBJ2-2
cdr3_nt: TGTGCCAGCAGCGTAGGACAGGGTGCCGGGGAGCTGTTTTTT; cdr3_aa: CASSVGQGAGELFF; d_call: TRBD1; v_call: TRBV9; clone_size: once; j_call: TRBJ2-2
cdr3_nt: TGCAGCGTTTTCCAGACAGGGGAAGCCTATGGCTACACCTTC; cdr3_aa: CSVFQTGEAYGYTF; d_call: TRBD1; v_call: TRBV29-1; clone_size: .; j_call: TRBJ1-2
cdr3_nt: TGCGCCAGCAGCCAAGACCCCTTGACTAGCGGTACCGAGACCCAGTACTTC; cdr3_aa: CASSQDPLTSGTETQYF; d_call: TRBD2; v_call: TRBV4-3; clone_size: .; j_call: TRBJ2-5
cdr3_nt: TGTGCCACTCAGGAGGCCGGTTCGGAAAAACTGTTTTTT; cdr3_aa: CATQEAGSEKLFF; d_call: .; v_call: TRBV24-1; clone_size: .; j_call: TRBJ1-4
cdr3_nt: TGTGCCAGCAGCCAAGATTCTCAGGACACCAGCTTCTTT; cdr3_aa: CASSQDSQDTSFF; d_call: .; v_call: TRBV3-1/TRBV3-2; clone_size: .; j_call: TRBJ1-1
cdr3_nt: TGTGCCAGCAGCTTGGCCACTCTAGCGGGAGTAGGGGAGACCCAGTACTTC; cdr3_aa: CASSLATLAGVGETQYF; d_call: TRBD2; v_call: TRBV7-2; clone_size: .; j_call: TRBJ2-5
cdr3_nt: TGTGCCAGCAGCGGGAGAGGGGGAGTAGCCAAAAACATTCAGTACTTC; cdr3_aa: CASSGRGGVAKNIQYF; d_call: .; v_call: TRBV9; clone_size: once; j_call: TRBJ2-4
cdr3_nt: TGTGCCAGCAGCGTAGCACCAGACACAGATACGCAGTATTTT; cdr3_aa: CASSVAPDTDTQYF; d_call: .; v_call: TRBV9; clone_size: .; j_call: TRBJ2-3
cdr3_nt: TGCAGTGCTAGTCTGACAGCTATGAACACTGAAGCTTTCTTT; cdr3_aa: CSASLTAMNTEAFF; d_call: .; v_call: TRBV20-1; clone_size: .; j_call: TRBJ1-1
cdr3_nt: TGCGCCAGCGCGGAGGCTAGCGGGATGGGGGAGCAGTACTTC; cdr3_aa: CASAEASGMGEQYF; d_call: TRBD2; v_call: TRBV5-1; clone_size: .; j_call: TRBJ2-7
cdr3_nt: TGTGCCAGCACTCTAGGGAGCTATACGCAGTATTTT; cdr3_aa: CASTLGSYTQYF; d_call: .; v_call: TRBV2; clone_size: .; j_call: TRBJ2-3
cdr3_nt: TGTGCCAGCAGCCGGGAGTTGGGGGCCCACCCCCTCCACAATGAGCAGTTCTTC; cdr3_aa: CASSRELGAHPLHNEQFF; d_call: .; v_call: TRBV4-2; clone_size: once; j_call: TRBJ2-1
cdr3_nt: TGTGCCAGTAGTATAGTTGGACTAGCGGGAGCGGGGACCGGGGAGCTGTTTTTT; cdr3_aa: CASSIVGLAGAGTGELFF; d_call: TRBD2; v_call: TRBV19; clone_size: .; j_call: TRBJ2-2
cdr3_nt: TGTGCCAGCAGCCCCCGAGGACAGGGTTCCTACAATGAGCAGTTCTTC; cdr3_aa: CASSPRGQGSYNEQFF; d_call: TRBD1; v_call: TRBV5-6; clone_size: .; j_call: TRBJ2-1
cdr3_nt: TGCGCCAGCAGCCAAGAAGAATGGGGGGGGCAAGAGACCCAGTACTTC; cdr3_aa: CASSQEEWGGQETQYF; d_call: TRBD2; v_call: TRBV4-1; clone_size: .; j_call: TRBJ2-5
cdr3_nt: TGTGCCAGCAGCTTAGTGCCAAGGGGGACCTACGAGCAGTACTTC; cdr3_aa: CASSLVPRGTYEQYF; d_call: .; v_call: TRBV7-2; clone_size: few; j_call: TRBJ2-7
cdr3_nt: TGTGCCAGCAGTATAAAAACAGGGGTAGTCACTGAAGCTTTCTTT; cdr3_aa: CASSIKTGVVTEAFF; d_call: TRBD1; v_call: TRBV2; clone_size: .; j_call: TRBJ1-1
cdr3_nt: TGTGCCAGCAGCCAGACAGATACGCAGTATTTT; cdr3_aa: CASSQTDTQYF; d_call: .; v_call: TRBV7-9; clone_size: once; j_call: TRBJ2-3
cdr3_nt: TGCGCCAGCAGCCCATCTCCGGGACAGGGGGCCGTCGAGCAGTACTTC; cdr3_aa: CASSPSPGQGAVEQYF; d_call: TRBD1; v_call: TRBV4-1; clone_size: once; j_call: TRBJ2-7
cdr3_nt: TGTGCCAGCAGCACGGGACTAGCGGGAGGCAATGAGCAGTTCTTC; cdr3_aa: CASSTGLAGGNEQFF; d_call: TRBD2; v_call: TRBV7-8; clone_size: .; j_call: TRBJ2-1
cdr3_nt: TGTGCCAGCAGCTCAGGGAGACTAGCGGGACGGGAGACCCAGTACTTC; cdr3_aa: CASSSGRLAGRETQYF; d_call: TRBD2; v_call: TRBV5-8; clone_size: .; j_call: TRBJ2-5
cdr3_nt: TGTGCCAGCAGCCCCCTAGCGGGAGCCGGGGAGCTGTTTTTT; cdr3_aa: CASSPLAGAGELFF; d_call: TRBD2; v_call: TRBV3-1/TRBV3-2; clone_size: .; j_call: TRBJ2-2
cdr3_nt: TGTGCCACCAGTGATCCAGATGCAGAAAGTCTCTACGAGCAGTACTTC; cdr3_aa: CATSDPDAESLYEQYF; d_call: .; v_call: TRBV24-1; clone_size: .; j_call: TRBJ2-7
cdr3_nt: TGTGCCAGCAGCCCCCCCGCCGGGATACTTGGAATTGGTGAAGCTTTCTTT; cdr3_aa: CASSPPAGILGIGEAFF; d_call: .; v_call: TRBV7-9; clone_size: .; j_call: TRBJ1-1
cdr3_nt: TGTGCCAGCAGCTTGGCAGCAACTAATGAAAAACTGTTTTTT; cdr3_aa: CASSLAATNEKLFF; d_call: .; v_call: TRBV7-9; clone_size: .; j_call: TRBJ1-4
cdr3_nt: TGTGCCAGCAGCTTAGAGGAGGTAAATGAGCAGTTCTTC; cdr3_aa: CASSLEEVNEQFF; d_call: .; v_call: TRBV7-9; clone_size: .; j_call: TRBJ2-1
cdr3_nt: TGTGCCAGAAGCCCCGAAACCCCGGGACAGCTAAAGGATACGCAGTATTTT; cdr3_aa: CARSPETPGQLKDTQYF; d_call: TRBD1; v_call: TRBV5-3; clone_size: .; j_call: TRBJ2-3
cdr3_nt: TGCAGCGTTGGGGGGGGCAACGCTAATCAGCCCCAGCATTTT; cdr3_aa: CSVGGGNANQPQHF; d_call: .; v_call: TRBV29-1; clone_size: .; j_call: TRBJ1-5
cdr3_nt: TGTGCCAGCAGCTTTGGGACTAGCGGTTACGAGCAGTACTTC; cdr3_aa: CASSFGTSGYEQYF; d_call: TRBD2; v_call: TRBV7-9; clone_size: few; j_call: TRBJ2-7
cdr3_nt: TGTGCCAGCAGGACACGACAGGGGGACACTCCCACTGAAGCTTTCTTT; cdr3_aa: CASRTRQGDTPTEAFF; d_call: TRBD1; v_call: TRBV7-2; clone_size: .; j_call: TRBJ1-1
cdr3_nt: TGTGCCACCAGCATCTCGGGGACTAGCGGGATGGATACGCAGTATTTT; cdr3_aa: CATSISGTSGMDTQYF; d_call: TRBD2; v_call: TRBV15; clone_size: few; j_call: TRBJ2-3
cdr3_nt: TGTGCCAGCAGCGTAAGCCCGTGGTACGAGCAGTACTTC; cdr3_aa: CASSVSPWYEQYF; d_call: .; v_call: TRBV9; clone_size: .; j_call: TRBJ2-7
cdr3_nt: TGTGCCATCAGTGAGTTCGGACTAGCGGTACCCTACGAGCAGTACTTC; cdr3_aa: CAISEFGLAVPYEQYF; d_call: TRBD2; v_call: TRBV10-3; clone_size: .; j_call: TRBJ2-7
cdr3_nt: TGTGCCAGCAGCGCACTAGCGGGAGGTTACAATGAGCAGTTCTTC; cdr3_aa: CASSALAGGYNEQFF; d_call: TRBD2; v_call: TRBV11-2; clone_size: .; j_call: TRBJ2-1